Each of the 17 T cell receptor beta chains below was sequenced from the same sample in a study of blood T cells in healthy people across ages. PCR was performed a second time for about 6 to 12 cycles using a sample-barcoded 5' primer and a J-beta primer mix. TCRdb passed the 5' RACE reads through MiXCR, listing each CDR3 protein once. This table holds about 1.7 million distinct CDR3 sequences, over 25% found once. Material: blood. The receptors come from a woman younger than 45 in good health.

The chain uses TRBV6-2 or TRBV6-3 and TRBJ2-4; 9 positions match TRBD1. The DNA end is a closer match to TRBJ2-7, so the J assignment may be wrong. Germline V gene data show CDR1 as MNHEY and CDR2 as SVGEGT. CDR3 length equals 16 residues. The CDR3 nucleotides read TGTGCCAGTCACCCGTGGGGACAGGGTCTTCGAGGCGAGCAGTACTTC. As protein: CASHPWGQGLRGEQYF.

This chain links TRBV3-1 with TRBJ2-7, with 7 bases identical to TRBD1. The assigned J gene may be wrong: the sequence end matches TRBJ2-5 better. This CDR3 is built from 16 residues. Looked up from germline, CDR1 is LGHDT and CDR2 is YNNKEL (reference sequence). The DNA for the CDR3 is TGTGCCAGCAGCCAAGCCCCCACGACAGGGAAGGAGACCCAGTACTTC. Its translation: CASSQAPTTGKETQYF.

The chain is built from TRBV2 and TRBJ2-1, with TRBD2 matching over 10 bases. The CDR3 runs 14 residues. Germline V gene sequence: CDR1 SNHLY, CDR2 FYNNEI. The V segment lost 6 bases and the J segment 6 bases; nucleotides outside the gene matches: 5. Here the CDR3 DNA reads TGTGCCAGCAGCCAAGCGGGGGGGGGCAATGAGCAGTTCTTC. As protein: CASSQAGGGNEQFF. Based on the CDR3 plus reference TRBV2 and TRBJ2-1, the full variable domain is EPEVTQTPSHQVTQMGQEVILRCVPISNHLYFYWYRQILGQKVEFLVSFYNNEISEKSEIFDDQFSVERPDGSNFTLKIRSTKLEDSAMYFCASSQAGGGNEQFFGPGTRLTVL.

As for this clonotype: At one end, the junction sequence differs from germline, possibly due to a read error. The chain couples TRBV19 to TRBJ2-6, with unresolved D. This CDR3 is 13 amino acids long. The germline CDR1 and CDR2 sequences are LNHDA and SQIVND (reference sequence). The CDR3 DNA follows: TGTGGCAGTAGTATTAACGGGGCCAACGTCCTGACTTTC. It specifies CGSSINGANVLTF. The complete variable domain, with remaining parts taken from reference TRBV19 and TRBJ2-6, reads DGGITQSPKYLFRKEGQNVTLSCEQNLNHDAMYWYRQDPGQGLRLIYYSQIVNDFQKGDIAEGYSVSREKKESFPLTVTSAQKNPTAFYLCGSSINGANVLTFGAGSRLTVL.

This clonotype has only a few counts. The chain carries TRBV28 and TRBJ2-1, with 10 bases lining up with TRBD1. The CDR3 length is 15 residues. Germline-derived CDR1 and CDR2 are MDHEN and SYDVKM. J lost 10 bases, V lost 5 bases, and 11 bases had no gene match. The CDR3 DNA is TGTGCCAGCAGTAAATCCCGACAGGGGGCACGGGAGCAGTTCTTC. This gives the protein CASSKSRQGAREQFF.

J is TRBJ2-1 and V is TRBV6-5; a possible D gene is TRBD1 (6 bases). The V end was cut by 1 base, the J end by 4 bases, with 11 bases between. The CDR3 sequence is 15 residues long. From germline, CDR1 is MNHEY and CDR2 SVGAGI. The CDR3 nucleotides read TGTGCCAGCAGTTACTGGGGTGGACAGTACAATGAGCAGTTCTTC. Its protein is CASSYWGGQYNEQFF.

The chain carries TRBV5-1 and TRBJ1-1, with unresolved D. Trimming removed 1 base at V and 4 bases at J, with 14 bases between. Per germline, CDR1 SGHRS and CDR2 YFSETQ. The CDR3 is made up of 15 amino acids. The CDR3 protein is CASSLTKVGRTEAFF. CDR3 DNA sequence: TGCGCCAGCAGCTTGACCAAGGTGGGTCGCACTGAAGCTTTCTTT.

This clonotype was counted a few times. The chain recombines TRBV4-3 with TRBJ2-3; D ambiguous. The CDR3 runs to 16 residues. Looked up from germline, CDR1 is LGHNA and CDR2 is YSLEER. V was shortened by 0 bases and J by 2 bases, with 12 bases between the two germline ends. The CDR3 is CASSQDQVAFTDTQYF. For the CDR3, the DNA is TGCGCCAGCAGCCAAGATCAGGTTGCTTTCACAGATACGCAGTATTTT.

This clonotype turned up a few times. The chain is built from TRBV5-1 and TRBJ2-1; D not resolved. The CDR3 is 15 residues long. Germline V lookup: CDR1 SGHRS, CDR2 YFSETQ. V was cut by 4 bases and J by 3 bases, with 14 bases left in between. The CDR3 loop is CASSIGRTVYNEQFF. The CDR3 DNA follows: TGCGCCAGCAGCATAGGACGGACCGTCTACAATGAGCAGTTCTTC.

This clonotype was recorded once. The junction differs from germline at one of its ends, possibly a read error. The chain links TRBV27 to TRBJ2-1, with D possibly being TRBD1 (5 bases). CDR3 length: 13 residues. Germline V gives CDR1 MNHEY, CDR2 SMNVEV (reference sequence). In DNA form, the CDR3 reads TGTGCCAGCAGTCTATCCCCAGGGTATGAGCAGTTCTTC. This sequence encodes CASSLSPGYEQFF.

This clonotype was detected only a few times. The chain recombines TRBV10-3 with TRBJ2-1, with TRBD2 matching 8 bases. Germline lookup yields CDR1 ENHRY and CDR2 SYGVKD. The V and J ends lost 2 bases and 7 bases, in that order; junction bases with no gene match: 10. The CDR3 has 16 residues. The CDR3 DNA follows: TGTGCCATCAGTGAGGGGTCGGGGGGGCCGGGTAATGAGCAGTTCTTC. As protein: CAISEGSGGPGNEQFF.

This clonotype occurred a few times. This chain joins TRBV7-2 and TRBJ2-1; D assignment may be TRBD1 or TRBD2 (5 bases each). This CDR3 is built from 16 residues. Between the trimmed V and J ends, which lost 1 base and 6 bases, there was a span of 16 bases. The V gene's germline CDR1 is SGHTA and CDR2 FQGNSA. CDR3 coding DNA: TGTGCCAGCAGCTTAGACTCGGGACGCCGGGGCAATGAGCAGTTCTTC. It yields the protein CASSLDSGRRGNEQFF.

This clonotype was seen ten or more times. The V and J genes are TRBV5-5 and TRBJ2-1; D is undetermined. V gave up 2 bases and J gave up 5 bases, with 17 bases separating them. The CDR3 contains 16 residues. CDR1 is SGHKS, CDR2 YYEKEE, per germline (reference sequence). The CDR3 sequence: CASSLVGSPGNNEQFF. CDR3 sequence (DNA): TGTGCCAGCAGCTTAGTAGGTAGCCCCGGAAACAATGAGCAGTTCTTC.

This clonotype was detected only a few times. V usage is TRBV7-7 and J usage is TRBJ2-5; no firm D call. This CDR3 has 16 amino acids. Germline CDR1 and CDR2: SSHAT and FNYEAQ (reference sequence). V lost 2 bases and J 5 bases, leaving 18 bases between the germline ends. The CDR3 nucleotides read TGTGCCAGCAGCTTAAGTGGGCGGAGCATGGGTGAGACCCAGTACTTC. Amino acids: CASSLSGRSMGETQYF.

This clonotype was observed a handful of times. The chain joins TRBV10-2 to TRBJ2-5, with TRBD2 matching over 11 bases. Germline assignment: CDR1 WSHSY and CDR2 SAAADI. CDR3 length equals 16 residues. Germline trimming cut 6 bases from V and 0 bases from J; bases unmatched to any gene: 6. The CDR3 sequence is CASRDGLAGYQETQYF. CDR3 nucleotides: TGCGCCAGCAGGGATGGACTAGCGGGCTACCAAGAGACCCAGTACTTC.

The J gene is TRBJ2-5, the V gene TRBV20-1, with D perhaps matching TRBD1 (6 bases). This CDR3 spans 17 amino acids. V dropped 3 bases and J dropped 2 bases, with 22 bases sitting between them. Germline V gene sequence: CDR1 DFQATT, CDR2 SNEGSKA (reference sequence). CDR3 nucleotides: TGCAGTGCTAGGGAATTGGGGGCGCCATTACTTCAAGAGACCCAGTACTTC. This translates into CSARELGAPLLQETQYF.

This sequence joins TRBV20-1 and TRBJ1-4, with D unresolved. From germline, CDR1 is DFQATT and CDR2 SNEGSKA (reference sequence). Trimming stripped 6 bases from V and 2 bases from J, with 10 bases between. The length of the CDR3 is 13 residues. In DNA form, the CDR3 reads TGCAGTGCCTCCACCGGGACTAATGAAAAACTGTTTTTT. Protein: CSASTGTNEKLFF.